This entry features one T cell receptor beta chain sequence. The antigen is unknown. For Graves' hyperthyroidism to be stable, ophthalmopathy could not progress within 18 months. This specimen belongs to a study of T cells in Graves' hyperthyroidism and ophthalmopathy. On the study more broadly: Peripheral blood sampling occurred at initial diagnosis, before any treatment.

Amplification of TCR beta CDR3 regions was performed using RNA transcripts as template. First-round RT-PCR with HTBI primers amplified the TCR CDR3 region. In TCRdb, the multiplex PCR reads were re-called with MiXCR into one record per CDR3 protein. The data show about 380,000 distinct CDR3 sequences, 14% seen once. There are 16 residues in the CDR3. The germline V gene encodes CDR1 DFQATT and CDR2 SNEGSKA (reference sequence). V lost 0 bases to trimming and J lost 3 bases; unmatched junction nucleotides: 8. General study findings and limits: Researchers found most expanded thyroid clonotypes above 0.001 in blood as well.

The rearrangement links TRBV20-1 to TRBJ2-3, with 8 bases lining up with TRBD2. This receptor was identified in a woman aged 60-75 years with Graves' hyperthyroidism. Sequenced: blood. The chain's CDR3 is CSARDLRAGVTDTQYF. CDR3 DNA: TGCAGTGCTAGAGACCTTCGAGCGGGAGTGACAGATACGCAGTATTTT.